The 18 T cell receptor beta chains below all came from one sample that was sequenced in a study of T cell responses to AZD1222 COVID-19 vaccine. TCRdb's copy holds only in-frame clones and misses some; the assay was immunoSEQ multiplex PCR. The data show about 140,000 clones, less than 95% seen once. The material sequenced was peripheral blood, taken 28 days after the second AZD1222 dose. These receptors were taken from an adult who received the AZD1222 COVID-19 vaccine.

This sequence joins TRBV28 and TRBJ1-4; no clear D. Trimming left V 10 bases short and J 4 bases short, with 10 bases between. The germline V gene encodes CDR1 MDHEN and CDR2 SYDVKM. This CDR3 is 12 amino acids long. The CDR3 region is CAIGSRNEKLFF. CDR3 DNA: TGTGCCATCGGGTCCCGTAATGAAAAACTGTTTTTT.

V is TRBV5-4 and J is TRBJ2-7, with 15 bases aligning to TRBD2. V dropped 4 bases and J dropped 3; count of bases not matched to a gene: 2. The CDR3 covers 15 residues. Germline CDR1 SGHNT, CDR2 YYREEE (reference sequence). The DNA for the CDR3 is TGTGCCAGCAGCATGGGACTAGCGGGAGGCTACGAGCAGTACTTC. Protein sequence: CASSMGLAGGYEQYF.

The chain uses TRBV6-5 and TRBJ1-2; a weak D match, TRBD1 (6 bases). The CDR3 is made up of 16 amino acids. Trimming removed 0 bases from V and 4 bases from J, with 15 bases in between. Germline CDR1 is MNHEY and CDR2 is SVGAGI. In DNA form, the CDR3 reads TGTGCCAGCAGTTACTCAATAACAGGGAAAGCCTATGGCTACACCTTC. Its translation: CASSYSITGKAYGYTF.

This clone was seen more than once but under ten times. This chain uses TRBV5-5 with TRBJ1-3, with D possibly being TRBD1 (5 bases). The CDR3 totals 14 residues. Germline CDR1 is SGHKS and CDR2 is YYEKEE (reference sequence). V was pared by 4 bases and J by 4 bases, with 12 bases between. Here the CDR3 DNA reads TGTGCCAGCAGCAAAGCAGGGATAGGAAACACCATATATTTT. Translation: CASSKAGIGNTIYF.

The chain is built from TRBV27 and TRBJ1-6, with D hard to call. The CDR3 runs to 13 residues. The V end lost 5 bases, the J end lost 7 bases, and 9 bases lay between the germline ends. CDR1 MNHEY and CDR2 SMNVEV come from the germline V gene (reference sequence). This chain's CDR3 is CASSRNSNSPLHF. In DNA form, the CDR3 reads TGTGCCAGCAGTCGGAATAGCAATTCACCCCTCCACTTT.

This chain joins TRBV6-5 and TRBJ2-7; no definite D call. Germline V CDR1 and CDR2: MNHEY, SVGAGI. The CDR3 is 12 amino acids. Trimming took off 6 bases at V and 0 bases at J, with 6 bases between the two ends. CDR3 nucleotides: TGTGCCAGCAGAAAGGACTCCTACGAGCAGTACTTC. Its protein product is CASRKDSYEQYF.

V and J are TRBV5-1 and TRBJ1-2; 9 bases match TRBD1. The J segment lost 6 bases and the V segment lost 4 bases, leaving 10 bases of the junction unmatched. The CDR3 spans 15 residues. Germline lookup yields CDR1 SGHRS and CDR2 YFSETQ. The CDR3 nucleotides are TGCGCCAGCAGCCTACCGGGACAGGGAATTGATGGCTACACCTTC. It yields the protein CASSLPGQGIDGYTF.

This sequence joins TRBV9 and TRBJ2-2; D uncertain. Germline CDR1 reads SGDLS; CDR2 reads YYNGEE. With 0 bases removed from V and 6 bases from J, the gap between germline ends came to 9 bases. This CDR3 region has 14 residues. CDR3 DNA: TGTGCCAGCAGCGTAGATTCAGGACCCGGGGAGCTGTTTTTT. Protein sequence: CASSVDSGPGELFF. The variable domain in full, with the rest retrieved from reference TRBV9 and TRBJ2-2, is DSGVTQTPKHLITATGQRVTLRCSPRSGDLSVYWYQQSLDQGLQFLIQYYNGEERAKGNILERFSAQQFPDLHSELNLSSLELGDSALYFCASSVDSGPGELFFGEGSRLTVL.

The chain is built from TRBV6-1 and TRBJ2-1; the D gene is possibly TRBD1 (5 bases). Trimming took off 6 bases at V and 4 bases at J, with 13 bases between the two ends. Germline CDR1 reads MNHNS; CDR2 reads SASEGT. The length of the CDR3 is 14 residues. The chain's CDR3 is CASRSRDSYNEQFF. The CDR3 nucleotides read TGTGCCAGCAGATCCAGAGACAGTTACAATGAGCAGTTCTTC.

The CDR3, as DNA: TGTGCCAGCAGTTCTGGACAGGGCATCGACACTGAAGCTTTCTTT. Translation gives CASSSGQGIDTEAFF. V is TRBV28 and J is TRBJ1-1; the match to TRBD1 covers 8 bases. Germline V CDR1 and CDR2: MDHEN, SYDVKM. This CDR3 region has 15 residues. J gave up 3 bases and V 4 bases, and 7 bases lay outside the gene matches.

The chain has TRBV5-1 and TRBJ2-7; 7 bases fit TRBD1. Trimming at V came to 4 bases and at J to 5 bases, leaving 15 bases not matched to a gene. Germline-derived CDR1 and CDR2 are SGHRS and YFSETQ. This CDR3 is built from 16 residues. CDR3 residues: CASSRASSRGQDEQYF. CDR3 nucleotide sequence: TGCGCCAGCAGCAGGGCCTCGTCGAGGGGGCAGGACGAGCAGTACTTC.

This chain links TRBV6-1 with TRBJ1-5; D perhaps matches TRBD1 (6 bases). The CDR3 is made up of 20 amino acids. V gave up 0 bases and J gave up 0 bases, with 21 bases separating them. The V gene's germline CDR1 is MNHNS and CDR2 SASEGT. The CDR3 sequence: CASSEAWAGQLSDSNQPQHF. The CDR3, as DNA: TGTGCCAGCAGTGAAGCTTGGGCCGGACAGCTTAGCGATAGCAATCAGCCCCAGCATTTT.

On this clone: The sample carries other DNA sequences with the same CDR3. This rearrangement joins TRBV7-9 to TRBJ1-4; D is possibly TRBD1 (6 bases). Germline V gene sequence: CDR1 SEHNR, CDR2 FQNEAQ (reference sequence). Trimming removed 5 bases at V and 3 bases at J, with 10 bases between. This CDR3 is 14 amino acids long. CDR3 sequence: CASSPGQPNEKLFF. The CDR3 DNA reads TGTGCCAGCAGCCCCGGACAGCCTAATGAAAAACTGTTTTTT. The whole variable domain, filled in from reference TRBV7-9 and TRBJ1-4, reads DTGVSQNPRHKITKRGQNVTFRCDPISEHNRLYWYRQTLGQGPEFLTYFQNEAQLEKSRLLSDRFSAERPKGSFSTLEIQRTEQGDSAMYLCASSPGQPNEKLFFGSGTQLSVL.

The chain links TRBV11-2 to TRBJ2-1; TRBD2 matches 13 bases. V was pared by 1 base and J by 4 bases, with 7 bases of the junction left unmatched. The germline CDR1 and CDR2 sequences are SGHAT and FQNNGV. The CDR3 is 18 residues long. CDR3 region: CASSLGRGLAGVYNEQFF. CDR3 nucleotides: TGTGCCAGCAGCTTAGGCCGAGGACTAGCGGGGGTATACAATGAGCAGTTCTTC. Supplemented by reference TRBV11-2 and TRBJ2-1, the full variable domain reads EAGVAQSPRYKIIEKRQSVAFWCNPISGHATLYWYQQILGQGPKLLIQFQNNGVVDDSQLPKDRFSAERLKGVDSTLKIQPAKLEDSAVYLCASSLGRGLAGVYNEQFFGPGTRLTVL.

This clone was picked up one time. The J gene is TRBJ1-3, the V gene TRBV10-3; no firm D call. V lost 0 bases, J lost 2 bases, and 8 bases lay in between. This CDR3 has 15 residues. Germline V gives CDR1 ENHRY, CDR2 SYGVKD. CDR3 coding DNA: TGTGCCATCAGTGAGTCGAAGACGGCTGGAAACACCATATATTTT. Protein sequence: CAISESKTAGNTIYF.

The chain combines TRBV19 with TRBJ2-2; 16 bases match TRBD2. The CDR3 extends over 19 amino acids. CDR1 is LNHDA, CDR2 SQIVND, per germline (reference sequence). Trimming removed 5 bases from V and 0 bases from J; junction bases left unmatched: 6. CDR3 sequence: CASSPQGLAGGPNTGELFF. The CDR3 DNA reads TGTGCCAGTAGTCCCCAGGGACTAGCGGGGGGGCCGAACACCGGGGAGCTGTTTTTT.

The chain links TRBV29-1 to TRBJ2-5; no reliable D call. Germline values: CDR1 SQVTM, CDR2 ANQGSEA. There are 13 residues in the CDR3. Trimming left V 5 bases short and J 7 bases short, with 17 bases between. The CDR3 sequence is CSVPPTDLRTQYF. CDR3 in DNA: TGCAGCGTTCCTCCGACTGACCTTCGGACCCAGTACTTC.

This clone was counted a few times. The CDR3 sequence: CASSDTVQSYGYTF. In DNA, the CDR3 is TGTGCCAGCAGTGATACAGTTCAATCCTATGGCTACACCTTC. The rearrangement links TRBV2 to TRBJ1-2; unclear D gene. The V end was cut by 3 bases, the J end by 4 bases, with 12 bases between. CDR1 SNHLY and CDR2 FYNNEI come from the germline V gene. The length of the CDR3 is 14 residues.